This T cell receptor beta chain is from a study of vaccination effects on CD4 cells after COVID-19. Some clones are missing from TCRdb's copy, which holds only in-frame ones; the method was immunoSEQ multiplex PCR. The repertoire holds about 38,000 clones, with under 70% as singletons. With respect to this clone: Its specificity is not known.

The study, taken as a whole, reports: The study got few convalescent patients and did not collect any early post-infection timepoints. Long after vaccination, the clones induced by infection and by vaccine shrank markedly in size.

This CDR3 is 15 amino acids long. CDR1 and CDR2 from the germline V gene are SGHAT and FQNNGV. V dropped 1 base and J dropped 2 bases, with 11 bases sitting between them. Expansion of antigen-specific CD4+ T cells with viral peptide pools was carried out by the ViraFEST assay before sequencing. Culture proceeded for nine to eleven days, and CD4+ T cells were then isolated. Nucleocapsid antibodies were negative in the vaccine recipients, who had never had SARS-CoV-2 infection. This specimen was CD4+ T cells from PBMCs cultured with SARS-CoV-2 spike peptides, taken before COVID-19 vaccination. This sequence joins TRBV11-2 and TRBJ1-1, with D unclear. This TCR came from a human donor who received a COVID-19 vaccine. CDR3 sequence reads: CASSLGGRANTEAFF. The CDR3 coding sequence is TGTGCCAGCAGCTTAGGAGGGAGGGCTAACACTGAAGCTTTCTTT.